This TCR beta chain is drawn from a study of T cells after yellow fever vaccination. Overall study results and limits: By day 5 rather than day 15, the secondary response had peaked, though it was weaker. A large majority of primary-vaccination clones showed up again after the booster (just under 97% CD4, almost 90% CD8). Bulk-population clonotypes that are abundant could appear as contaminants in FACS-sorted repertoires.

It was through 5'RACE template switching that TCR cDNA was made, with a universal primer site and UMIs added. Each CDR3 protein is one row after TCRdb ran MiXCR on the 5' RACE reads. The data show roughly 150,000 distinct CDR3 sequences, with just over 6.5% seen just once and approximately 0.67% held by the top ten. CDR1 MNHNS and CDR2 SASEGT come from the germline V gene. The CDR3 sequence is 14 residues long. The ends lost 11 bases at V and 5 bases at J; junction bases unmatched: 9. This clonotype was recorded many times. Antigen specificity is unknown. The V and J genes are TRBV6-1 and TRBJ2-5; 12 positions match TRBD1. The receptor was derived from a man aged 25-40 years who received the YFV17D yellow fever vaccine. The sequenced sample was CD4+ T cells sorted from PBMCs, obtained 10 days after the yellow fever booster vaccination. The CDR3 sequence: CAGGQGATRETQYF. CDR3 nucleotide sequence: TGTGCCGGGGGACAGGGGGCGACTCGGGAGACCCAGTACTTC.